This T cell receptor (beta chain) was captured in a study of blood T cell repertoires in COVID-19. Some clones are missing from TCRdb's copy, which holds only in-frame ones; the method was immunoSEQ multiplex PCR. Among approximately 120,000 clones listed, approximately 90% were seen once. Trimming took off 8 bases at V and 9 bases at J, with 11 bases between the two ends. Germline CDR1 is SNHLY and CDR2 is FYNNEI. CDR3 length: 11 residues. This receptor was obtained from a middle-aged man with COVID-19, enrolled during active disease. The genes are TRBV2 and TRBJ2-1, with a possible D match to TRBD2 (7 bases). The specimen was peripheral blood. The CDR3 loop is CASAGASEQFF. In DNA form, the CDR3 reads TGTGCCAGCGCGGGGGCCAGTGAGCAGTTCTTC.